The T cell receptor (beta chain) described here comes from a study of naive and memory T cell subsets. Study-wide points: Naive repertoires, especially CD8, held a few larger clonotypes, possibly memory cells re-expressing CD45RA. In naive cells, over 95% of TCR sequences were seen only once. TCR abundance followed a power law differing between naive and memory subsets.

This clonotype was recorded at least ten times. The antigen is not known. This CDR3 spans 11 amino acids. V was pared by 10 bases and J by 4 bases, with 10 bases between. Germline loops: CDR1 SNHLY, CDR2 FYNNEI. The beta constant-region primer was an equimolar mix of two oligonucleotides covering TRBC1 and TRBC2. Ligated cDNA was amplified by four rounds of PCR with nested alpha and beta constant-region primers and SP2. A single record per CDR3 protein comes from TCRdb applying MiXCR to the UMI-ligation and nested PCR reads. The sample includes some 83,000 distinct CDR3 sequences, approximately 10% of them seen just once.

The sample comprised naive CD8+ T cells from blood. The sequence was collected from a human donor in good health. The rearrangement joins TRBV2 to TRBJ1-1, with D uncertain. The CDR3 DNA reads TGTGCCACGAAGCGGGGCACTGAAGCTTTCTTT. Its protein product is CATKRGTEAFF.